This T cell receptor beta chain appears in the sequencing data of a study of blood T cell repertoires in COVID-19. Clones were sequenced by immunoSEQ multiplex PCR, and TCRdb holds only the in-frame ones, with some missing. Among 80,000 to 95,000 clones listed, around four fifths were seen once. The receptor comes from a woman of 80 years or more with active or convalescent COVID-19. Sequencing was performed on peripheral blood.

In DNA form, the CDR3 reads TGTGCCAGCAGCTTAGGGGGAGGGATAGGAGCCGGGGAGCTGTTTTTT. This encodes CASSLGGGIGAGELFF. This chain uses TRBV7-3 with TRBJ2-2; 7 bases align to TRBD2. Germline V lookup: CDR1 SGHTA, CDR2 FQGTGA. V lost 2 bases to trimming and J lost 6 bases; unmatched junction nucleotides: 9. This CDR3 contains 16 residues. The full variable domain, in which reference TRBV7-3 and TRBJ2-2 provide the parts outside the CDR3, is GAGVSQTPSNKVTEKGKYVELRCDPISGHTALYWYRQSLGQGPEFLIYFQGTGAADDSGLPNDRFFAVRPEGSVSTLKIQRTERGDSAVYLCASSLGGGIGAGELFFGEGSRLTVL.